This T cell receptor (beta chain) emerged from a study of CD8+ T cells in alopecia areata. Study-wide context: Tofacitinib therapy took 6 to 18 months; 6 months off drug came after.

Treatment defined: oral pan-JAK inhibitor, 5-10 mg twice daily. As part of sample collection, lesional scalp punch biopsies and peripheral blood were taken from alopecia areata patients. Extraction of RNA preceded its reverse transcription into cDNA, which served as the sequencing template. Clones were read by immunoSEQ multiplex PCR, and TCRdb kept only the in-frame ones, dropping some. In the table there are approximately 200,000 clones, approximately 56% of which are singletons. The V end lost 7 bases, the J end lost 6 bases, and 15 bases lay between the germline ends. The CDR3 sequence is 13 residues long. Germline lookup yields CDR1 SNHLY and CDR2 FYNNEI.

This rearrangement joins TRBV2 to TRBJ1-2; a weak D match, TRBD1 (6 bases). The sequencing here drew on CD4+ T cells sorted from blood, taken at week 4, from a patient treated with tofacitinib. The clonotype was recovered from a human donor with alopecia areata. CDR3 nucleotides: TGTGCCAGCACCCAAGGGGGGGCGGATGGCTACACCTTC. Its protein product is CASTQGGADGYTF.